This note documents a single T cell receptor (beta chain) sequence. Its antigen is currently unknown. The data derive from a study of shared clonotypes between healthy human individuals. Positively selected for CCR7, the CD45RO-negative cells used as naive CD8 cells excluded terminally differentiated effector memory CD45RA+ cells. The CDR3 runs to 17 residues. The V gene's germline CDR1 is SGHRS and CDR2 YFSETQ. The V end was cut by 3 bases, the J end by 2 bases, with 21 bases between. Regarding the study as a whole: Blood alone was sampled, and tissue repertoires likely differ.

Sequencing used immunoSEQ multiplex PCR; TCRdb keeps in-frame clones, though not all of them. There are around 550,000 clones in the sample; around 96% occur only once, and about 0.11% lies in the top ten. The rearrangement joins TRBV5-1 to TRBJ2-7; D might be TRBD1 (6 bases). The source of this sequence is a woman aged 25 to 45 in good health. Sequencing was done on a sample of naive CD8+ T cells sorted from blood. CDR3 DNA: TGCGCCAGCAGCTCGTGGGGTTTGACAGGCCAAACCTACGAGCAGTACTTC. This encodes CASSSWGLTGQTYEQYF.